The rows below give T cell receptor beta chains drawn from one sample of a study of human T cells and chemical hapten exposure. MiXCR, applied by TCRdb to the RACE reads, yields one record per CDR3 protein. The sample shows some 340,000 distinct CDR3 sequences, around 7% of them seen only once. The sample in question was whole blood, obtained in connection with sensitization to the hapten diphenylcyclopropenone (DPC). The receptors shown here come from a woman aged 18-29 years with alopecia areata. Some clones in this sample may be carry-over from other donors' samples. Each CDR3 is given with its conserved first and last residue. A D gene is named only where the DNA matches it firmly. Clone size appears in some rows only: once, few, many, or a class for an expanded clone.

abundance: .
v_gene: TRBV7-8
j_gene: TRBJ2-3
d_gene: TRBD2
CDR3aa: CASSSSAGGRTDTQYF
CDR3nt: TGTGCCAGCAGCTCCTCAGCGGGGGGCCGCACAGATACGCAGTATTTT

abundance: few
v_gene: TRBV20-1
j_gene: TRBJ2-3
d_gene: .
CDR3aa: CSARDYQATDTQYF
CDR3nt: TGCAGTGCTAGAGATTACCAGGCGACAGATACGCAGTATTTT

abundance: few
v_gene: TRBV5-1
j_gene: TRBJ2-3
d_gene: TRBD2
CDR3aa: CASSSASGSTDTQYF
CDR3nt: TGCGCCAGCAGCTCGGCTAGCGGCAGCACAGATACGCAGTATTTT

abundance: .
v_gene: TRBV14
j_gene: TRBJ2-7
d_gene: TRBD2
CDR3aa: CASSHVGLADYEQYF
CDR3nt: TGTGCCAGCAGCCATGTGGGACTAGCGGATTACGAGCAGTACTTC

abundance: many
v_gene: TRBV6-2/TRBV6-3
j_gene: TRBJ1-1
d_gene: .
CDR3aa: CASSYPPGRPTEAFF
CDR3nt: TGTGCCAGCAGTTACCCGCCGGGGCGCCCCACTGAAGCTTTCTTT

abundance: few
v_gene: TRBV29-1
j_gene: TRBJ1-4
d_gene: .
CDR3aa: CSVGGQGPGREKLFF
CDR3nt: TGCAGCGTGGGGGGCCAGGGCCCCGGTCGGGAAAAACTGTTTTTT

abundance: many
v_gene: TRBV6-2/TRBV6-3
j_gene: TRBJ1-5
d_gene: .
CDR3aa: CASSRTVNQPQHF
CDR3nt: TGTGCCAGCAGTAGGACAGTCAATCAGCCCCAGCATTTT

abundance: .
v_gene: TRBV28
j_gene: TRBJ2-5
d_gene: TRBD1
CDR3aa: CASSWNRGVETQYF
CDR3nt: TGTGCCAGCAGCTGGAACAGGGGGGTAGAGACCCAGTACTTC

abundance: few
v_gene: TRBV6-2/TRBV6-3
j_gene: TRBJ2-1
d_gene: .
CDR3aa: CASSYIRGTYNEQFF
CDR3nt: TGTGCCAGCAGTTACATAAGGGGTACCTACAATGAGCAGTTCTTC

abundance: many
v_gene: TRBV13
j_gene: TRBJ1-1
d_gene: .
CDR3aa: CASSLGGTFEAFF
CDR3nt: TGTGCCAGCAGCTTAGGGGGAACATTTGAAGCTTTCTTT

abundance: few
v_gene: TRBV21-1
j_gene: TRBJ1-1
d_gene: .
CDR3aa: CASRLELAFSSPRLIENHEAFF
CDR3nt: TGTGCCAGCCGGTTAGAGTTGGCATTTTCTTCTCCCAGGCTGATCGAGAATCATGAAGCTTTCTTT

abundance: .
v_gene: TRBV12-3/TRBV12-4
j_gene: TRBJ1-5
d_gene: .
CDR3aa: CASSFIDVGNQPQHF
CDR3nt: TGTGCCAGCAGTTTTATTGATGTCGGCAATCAGCCCCAGCATTTT

abundance: many
v_gene: TRBV7-2
j_gene: TRBJ2-5
d_gene: TRBD1
CDR3aa: CASSPFPGQAGETQYF
CDR3nt: TGTGCCAGCAGCCCTTTCCCGGGACAGGCTGGGGAGACCCAGTACTTC

abundance: few
v_gene: TRBV20-1
j_gene: TRBJ1-4
d_gene: .
CDR3aa: CSARDLFATNEKLFF
CDR3nt: TGCAGTGCTAGAGATCTTTTTGCAACTAATGAAAAACTGTTTTTT

abundance: .
v_gene: TRBV19
j_gene: TRBJ1-5
d_gene: TRBD1
CDR3aa: CASSGQQGNQPQHF
CDR3nt: TGTGCCAGTAGTGGACAACAGGGGAATCAGCCCCAGCATTTT

abundance: .
v_gene: TRBV27
j_gene: TRBJ2-1
d_gene: .
CDR3aa: CASSYQDSSYNEQFF
CDR3nt: TGTGCCAGCAGTTACCAGGACAGCTCCTACAATGAGCAGTTCTTC

abundance: few
v_gene: TRBV5-1
j_gene: TRBJ2-2
d_gene: .
CDR3aa: CASSLGALSRSNTGELFF
CDR3nt: TGCGCCAGCAGCTTGGGGGCCCTCTCTCGCTCCAACACCGGGGAGCTGTTTTTT

abundance: .
v_gene: TRBV7-2
j_gene: TRBJ1-5
d_gene: .
CDR3aa: CASSPRAAGQEPQHF
CDR3nt: TGTGCCAGCAGCCCAAGGGCCGCCGGGCAGGAGCCCCAGCATTTT

abundance: many
v_gene: TRBV20-1
j_gene: TRBJ1-2
d_gene: .
CDR3aa: CSASASRNYGYTF
CDR3nt: TGCAGTGCTAGCGCCAGCCGGAACTATGGCTACACCTTC

abundance: .
v_gene: TRBV12-5
j_gene: TRBJ1-6
d_gene: .
CDR3aa: CASGAEGGSPLHF
CDR3nt: TGTGCTAGTGGTGCTGAGGGGGGATCACCCCTCCACTTT

abundance: .
v_gene: TRBV29-1
j_gene: TRBJ2-5
d_gene: .
CDR3aa: CSLRGVSPKETQYF
CDR3nt: TGCAGCCTCAGGGGGGTCTCCCCTAAAGAGACCCAGTACTTC

abundance: few
v_gene: TRBV24-1
j_gene: TRBJ2-5
d_gene: .
CDR3aa: CATSPRGVETQYF
CDR3nt: TGTGCCACCAGCCCCAGGGGGGTAGAGACCCAGTACTTC

abundance: .
v_gene: TRBV12-3/TRBV12-4
j_gene: TRBJ2-3
d_gene: .
CDR3aa: CASSIWRGTDTQYF
CDR3nt: TGTGCCAGCAGCATATGGCGCGGCACAGATACGCAGTATTTT

abundance: many
v_gene: TRBV18
j_gene: TRBJ2-3
d_gene: .
CDR3aa: CASSEILVDTQYF
CDR3nt: TGTGCCAGCTCAGAGATCCTAGTTGATACGCAGTATTTT

abundance: .
v_gene: TRBV12-3/TRBV12-4
j_gene: TRBJ2-3
d_gene: .
CDR3aa: CASNEGLSTDTQYF
CDR3nt: TGTGCCAGCAATGAGGGCCTCAGCACAGATACGCAGTATTTT

abundance: .
v_gene: TRBV27
j_gene: TRBJ2-2
d_gene: .
CDR3aa: CASSLSHPTGFLFF
CDR3nt: TGTGCCAGCAGTTTATCCCACCCTACGGGGTTCCTGTTTTTT

abundance: .
v_gene: TRBV7-8
j_gene: TRBJ1-6
d_gene: .
CDR3aa: CASSWADNSPLHF
CDR3nt: TGTGCCAGCAGCTGGGCGGACAATTCACCCCTCCACTTT

abundance: few
v_gene: TRBV12-3/TRBV12-4
j_gene: TRBJ2-5
d_gene: .
CDR3aa: CASSGSGAQETQYF
CDR3nt: TGTGCCAGCAGTGGCTCGGGAGCCCAAGAGACCCAGTACTTC

abundance: many
v_gene: TRBV7-2
j_gene: TRBJ1-2
d_gene: .
CDR3aa: CASSPDWSYGYTF
CDR3nt: TGTGCCAGCAGCCCCGACTGGAGCTATGGCTACACCTTC

abundance: .
v_gene: TRBV9
j_gene: TRBJ1-1
d_gene: .
CDR3aa: CASSGGFGTEAFF
CDR3nt: TGTGCCAGCAGTGGGGGTTTCGGCACTGAAGCTTTCTTT

abundance: many
v_gene: TRBV28
j_gene: TRBJ2-7
d_gene: .
CDR3aa: CASSRGLYEQYF
CDR3nt: TGTGCCAGCAGCCGCGGACTTTACGAGCAGTACTTC

abundance: .
v_gene: TRBV20-1
j_gene: TRBJ2-3
d_gene: .
CDR3aa: CSAWDGSTDTQYF
CDR3nt: TGCAGTGCTTGGGACGGTAGCACAGATACGCAGTATTTT

abundance: many
v_gene: TRBV15
j_gene: TRBJ2-2
d_gene: TRBD2
CDR3aa: CATSRPGLDTGELFF
CDR3nt: TGTGCCACCAGCAGACCGGGACTAGATACCGGGGAGCTGTTTTTT

abundance: many
v_gene: TRBV27
j_gene: TRBJ2-5
d_gene: .
CDR3aa: CASSFPDRETQYF
CDR3nt: TGTGCCAGCAGTTTTCCGGACAGAGAGACCCAGTACTTC

abundance: many
v_gene: TRBV4-2
j_gene: TRBJ2-7
d_gene: TRBD2
CDR3aa: CASSRLAGASSYEQYF
CDR3nt: TGTGCCAGCAGCCGACTAGCGGGGGCGAGCTCCTACGAGCAGTACTTC

abundance: many
v_gene: TRBV27
j_gene: TRBJ1-2
d_gene: TRBD1
CDR3aa: CASSLSGGRHGYTF
CDR3nt: TGTGCCAGCAGTTTGTCAGGGGGTAGGCATGGCTACACCTTC

abundance: many
v_gene: TRBV7-2
j_gene: TRBJ1-1
d_gene: .
CDR3aa: CASSLLGSNTEAFF
CDR3nt: TGTGCCAGCAGCTTATTAGGGTCGAACACTGAAGCTTTCTTT

abundance: many
v_gene: TRBV20-1
j_gene: TRBJ2-3
d_gene: .
CDR3aa: CSARKIRLTDTQYF
CDR3nt: TGCAGTGCTAGGAAAATCCGATTGACAGATACGCAGTATTTT

abundance: .
v_gene: TRBV5-1
j_gene: TRBJ2-3
d_gene: TRBD2
CDR3aa: CASSSGTSGGQGPDTQYF
CDR3nt: TGCGCCAGCAGCAGCGGGACTAGCGGGGGGCAGGGCCCAGATACGCAGTATTTT

abundance: few
v_gene: TRBV6-6
j_gene: TRBJ1-6
d_gene: .
CDR3aa: CASSYRGGTANSPLHF
CDR3nt: TGTGCCAGCAGTTACAGGGGCGGGACGGCAAATTCACCCCTCCACTTT

abundance: few
v_gene: TRBV7-6
j_gene: TRBJ1-2
d_gene: .
CDR3aa: CASSADANYGYTF
CDR3nt: TGTGCCAGCAGCGCGGACGCTAACTATGGCTACACCTTC

abundance: many
v_gene: TRBV6-5
j_gene: TRBJ1-1
d_gene: .
CDR3aa: CASSRPGAGTEAFF
CDR3nt: TGTGCCAGCAGTCGGCCAGGGGCAGGCACTGAAGCTTTCTTT

abundance: .
v_gene: TRBV6-1
j_gene: TRBJ2-2
d_gene: .
CDR3aa: CASSEGTFRWGGELFF
CDR3nt: TGTGCCAGCAGTGAAGGGACTTTCAGATGGGGCGGGGAGCTGTTTTTT

abundance: .
v_gene: TRBV7-3
j_gene: TRBJ2-3
d_gene: TRBD2
CDR3aa: CASSLGVAGAIDTQYF
CDR3nt: TGTGCCAGCAGCTTAGGAGTAGCGGGGGCTATAGATACGCAGTATTTT

abundance: .
v_gene: TRBV10-3
j_gene: TRBJ2-3
d_gene: .
CDR3aa: CAISGEQGQQYF
CDR3nt: TGTGCCATCAGTGGGGAGCAGGGACAGCAGTATTTT

abundance: many
v_gene: TRBV20-1
j_gene: TRBJ2-1
d_gene: .
CDR3aa: CSATFRPHKSEQFF
CDR3nt: TGCAGTGCCACCTTTCGTCCCCATAAGAGTGAGCAGTTCTTC

abundance: .
v_gene: TRBV6-6
j_gene: TRBJ1-2
d_gene: .
CDR3aa: CASTLPGARGSGYTF
CDR3nt: TGTGCCAGCACTCTACCGGGGGCCCGAGGATCCGGCTACACCTTC

abundance: .
v_gene: TRBV29-1
j_gene: TRBJ2-7
d_gene: .
CDR3aa: CSVDRQGTYEQYF
CDR3nt: TGCAGCGTTGATCGTCAGGGAACCTACGAGCAGTACTTC

abundance: few
v_gene: TRBV28
j_gene: TRBJ1-2
d_gene: .
CDR3aa: CASSPINTWGYTF
CDR3nt: TGTGCCAGCAGTCCCATTAACACATGGGGCTACACCTTC